These 2 T cell receptor beta chains were sequenced from one sample in a study of blood T cell repertoires in COVID-19. The repertoire was sequenced with immunoSEQ multiplex PCR; TCRdb's copy has only in-frame clones and lacks some. The sample lists some 64,000 clones; more than 65% were seen once. The sample was peripheral blood. The receptors derive from a human donor in a cohort sampled during active COVID-19.

This clone has a handful of counts. The chain recombines TRBV7-9 with TRBJ1-2; 8 positions agree with TRBD1. Trimming cost V 5 bases and J 3 bases; bases outside gene matches: 5. This CDR3 has 14 residues. Per the germline V gene, CDR1 is SEHNR and CDR2 is FQNEAQ (reference sequence). This CDR3 is CASSRTGSHYGYTF. The CDR3, as DNA: TGTGCCAGCAGCCGGACAGGGTCACACTATGGCTACACCTTC.

The genes are TRBV4-2 and TRBJ1-1, with D uncertain. The V and J ends lost 0 bases and 4 bases respectively, with 9 bases between them. The CDR3 is 14 residues long. CDR1 LGHNA and CDR2 YNFKEQ come from the germline V gene. The CDR3 spells CASSQDVGGTEAFF. The CDR3 region has the DNA TGTGCCAGCAGCCAAGATGTTGGAGGCACTGAAGCTTTCTTT.